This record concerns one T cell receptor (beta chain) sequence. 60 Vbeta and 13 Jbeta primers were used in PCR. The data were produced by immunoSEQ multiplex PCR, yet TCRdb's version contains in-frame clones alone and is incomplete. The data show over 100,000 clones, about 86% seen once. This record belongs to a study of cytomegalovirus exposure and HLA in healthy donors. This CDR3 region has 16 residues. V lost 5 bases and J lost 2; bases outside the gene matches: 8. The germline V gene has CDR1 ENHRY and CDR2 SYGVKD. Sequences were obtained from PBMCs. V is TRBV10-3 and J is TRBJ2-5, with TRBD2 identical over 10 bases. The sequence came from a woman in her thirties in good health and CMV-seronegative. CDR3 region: CAISRTLAGQQETQYF. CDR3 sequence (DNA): TGTGCCATCAGTAGAACACTAGCGGGACAACAAGAGACCCAGTACTTC.